This entry concerns a single T cell receptor (beta chain). Its target is not known. V was cut by 2 bases and J by 10 bases, with 18 bases left in between. CDR3 size: 15 residues. CDR1 and CDR2 from the germline V gene are LNHDA and SQIVND (reference sequence). The libraries were made with immunoSEQ version 4 in survey mode. Template was genomic DNA at roughly 9.6 ng/uL, with up to roughly 1 ug used per sample. The assay was immunoSEQ multiplex PCR, and TCRdb's table has in-frame clones only and misses some. Altogether fewer than 45,000 clones are present, about 87% being singletons, with the ten largest covering roughly 0.44%. Nonspecific anti-CD3/anti-CD28 bead stimulation represents the broad CD4+ T cell repertoire. CD4+ T cells upregulating both CD40 ligand and CD69 were sorted as responding cells. The data derive from a study of persistence of HIV-infected CD4 T cells. As for the study in general: Antigen stimulation activated a lower proportion of cells, more of them memory, than anti-CD3/anti-CD28 stimulation.

Findings of the study overall: Rare CMV-responding cells carrying HIV-1 proviruses were not analyzed separately for TCR. Proviral oligoclonality tracked with TCR oligoclonality within the same sorted cells.

Sequencing was performed on CD4+ T cells sorted from PBMCs after approximately 20-hour stimulation, taken from a patient who received antiretroviral therapy. The chain carries TRBV19 and TRBJ2-1; either TRBD1 or TRBD2 may supply D (6 bases each). This TCR came from an adult woman with HIV who was CMV-seropositive. CDR3 protein: CASSIRQGRRVEQFF. DNA for the CDR3: TGTGCCAGTAGTATACGTCAGGGGCGGAGGGTGGAGCAGTTCTTC.